This record concerns one T cell receptor (beta chain) sequence. Its specificity is not known. Time point denoted: persistent/refractory GD, antithyroid drugs over 5 years with positive TRAb. PBMC-derived RNA was used for the TCR library. The authors diagnosed Graves' disease using American Thyroid Association guidelines. The data belong to a study of regulatory T cells in long-lasting Graves disease. Library construction for TCR beta used iRepertoire HTBI primers and Arm-PCR of CDR3 regions. Each CDR3 protein is one row after TCRdb ran MiXCR on the multiplex PCR reads. The sample lists 650,000 to 850,000 distinct CDR3 sequences, about 30% occurring once. Overall study findings and caveats: Reduced TCR diversity was observed in persistent Graves' patients versus newly diagnosed patients. New patients shared roughly 980 public clonotypes, fewer than the 2,500 to 3,500 shared by persistent patients.

CDR1 is SGHTA, CDR2 FQGNSA, per germline. Trimming cost V 1 base and J 2 bases, with 12 bases left between them. The CDR3 covers 15 residues. The rearrangement uses TRBV7-2 and TRBJ2-7; D tentatively reads TRBD1 or TRBD2 (5 bases each). The specimen was peripheral blood mononuclear cells (PBMCs), collected when the disease was refractory, from a patient treated with antithyroid drugs. The origin of this receptor is a female donor with Graves disease. CDR3 residues: CASSLESGPAYEQYF. CDR3 nucleotides: TGTGCCAGCAGCTTAGAATCGGGACCCGCCTACGAGCAGTACTTC.